Shown below are 18 T cell receptor beta chains from a single sample sequenced in a study of T cells in Graves' hyperthyroidism and ophthalmopathy. Amplification of TCR beta CDR3 regions used RNA as the template. Using the HTBI primer set, a first-round RT-PCR was run on the TCR CDR3. TCRdb reanalysed the multiplex PCR reads using MiXCR and keeps one entry per CDR3 protein. In the table there are about 130,000 distinct CDR3 sequences, less than 25% of which are singletons. Input material: blood. Source of these receptors: a woman aged 45-65 years with Graves' hyperthyroidism that later progressed to Graves' ophthalmopathy.

This clonotype was counted many times. The chain's CDR3 is CRVPGPSDEQFF. The DNA of the CDR3 is TGCAGGGTTCCGGGGCCCAGCGATGAGCAGTTCTTC. The rearrangement joins TRBV20-1 to TRBJ2-1; D may correspond to TRBD1 or TRBD2 (5 bases each). Germline CDR1 is DFQATT and CDR2 is SNEGSKA (reference sequence). This CDR3 has 12 residues.

Concerning this clonotype: The junction departs from germline at one end; a sequencing error may be responsible. This sequence joins TRBV3-1 and TRBJ2-5; 9 positions agree with TRBD1. Germline V gene lookup returns CDR1 LGHDT and CDR2 YNNKEL (reference sequence). The CDR3 consists of 14 residues. The CDR3: CASGQDRGEFTQYF. Written as DNA, the CDR3 is TGTGCCAGCGGCCAGGACAGGGGAGAATTTACCCAGTACTTC.

The chain recombines TRBV2 with TRBJ2-1, with a possible D match to TRBD1 (6 bases). CDR1 is SNHLY and CDR2 is FYNNEI in the germline V gene. CDR3 length: 13 residues. V lost 5 bases to trimming and J lost 4 bases, with 9 bases between them. The CDR3 DNA is TGTGCCAGCAGTTCCGACAGGTACAATGAGCAGTTCTTC. This sequence encodes CASSSDRYNEQFF.

This clonotype was seen at least ten times. The chain is built from TRBV5-5 and TRBJ1-2; the match to TRBD1 covers 7 bases. The trim removed 0 bases at V and 10 bases at J, leaving 12 bases unmatched. CDR3 length: 15 amino acids. From germline, CDR1 is SGHKS and CDR2 YYEKEE (reference sequence). CDR3 bases: TGTGCCAGCAGCTTGGCCGGTGTCAGGGGGGATGACTACACCTTC. Encoded protein: CASSLAGVRGDDYTF.

At least ten counts were recorded for this clonotype. The chain is built from TRBV30 and TRBJ2-4, with TRBD2 matching 8 bases. Germline V gene sequence: CDR1 GTSNPN, CDR2 SVGIG (reference sequence). The CDR3 spans 14 residues. J was trimmed by 6 bases and V by 1 base; bases with no gene match: 5. The CDR3 region has the DNA TGTGCCTGGAGTGGGGCCGGGACTAGAAACATTCAGTACTTC. Translated: CAWSGAGTRNIQYF.

The V and J genes are TRBV5-1 and TRBJ2-7; 8 bases are a match to TRBD1. Unmatched junction bases numbered 3, after V lost 0 bases and J lost 1 base. The CDR3 consists of 15 residues. The germline V gene has CDR1 SGHRS and CDR2 YFSETQ. The CDR3 bases are TGCGCCAGCAGCTTGGGAGGGACAGGTTCCTACGAGCAGTACTTC. Translated, it gives CASSLGGTGSYEQYF.

This clonotype appeared many times. V is TRBV20-1 and J is TRBJ2-3; no clear D gene. CDR1 and CDR2 from the germline V gene are DFQATT and SNEGSKA (reference sequence). The CDR3 is 13 residues long. Trimming removed 5 bases at V and 1 base at J, with 10 bases between. CDR3: CSARFWGTDTQYF. CDR3 nucleotides: TGCAGTGCTCGATTCTGGGGCACAGATACGCAGTATTTT.

For this clonotype: Compared with germline, one end of the junction differs, possibly owing to a read error. The gene calls are TRBV18 and TRBJ1-3; possibly TRBD1 for D (6 bases). CDR3 length: 14 residues. Germline-derived CDR1 and CDR2 are KGHSH and LQKENI. This CDR3 reads CTSSPPQGGNTIYF. Here the CDR3 DNA reads TGTACCAGCTCACCACCACAGGGTGGAAACACCATATATTTT.

This clonotype has ten or more counts. J is TRBJ1-4 and V is TRBV6-1; D gene uncertain. The ends were cut back, 1 base at V and 5 bases at J, with 11 bases in the middle. Germline assignment: CDR1 MNHNS and CDR2 SASEGT. The CDR3 covers 15 residues. CDR3 DNA: TGTGCCAGCAGTGAAGTAAAGGAACTAAATGAAAAACTGTTTTTT. Residues: CASSEVKELNEKLFF.

The J gene is TRBJ2-2, the V gene TRBV12-3 or TRBV12-4; D is ambiguous. This CDR3 region has 13 residues. Trimming took off 4 bases at V and 6 bases at J, with 9 bases between the two ends. CDR3 in amino acids: CASSSMSAGELFF. The CDR3, as DNA: TGTGCCAGCAGTTCTATGTCGGCCGGGGAGCTGTTTTTT.

This CDR3 reads CASSYAGGTPHEQYF. The DNA of the CDR3 is TGTGCCAGCAGCTACGCAGGCGGGACCCCCCACGAGCAGTACTTC. The gene calls are TRBV3-1 and TRBJ2-7, with D perhaps TRBD2 (6 bases). Between the trimmed V and J ends, which lost 5 bases and 5 bases, there was a span of 19 bases. The CDR3 is made up of 15 amino acids. The germline V gene encodes CDR1 LGHDT and CDR2 YNNKEL (reference sequence).

Many counts were recorded for this clonotype. The chain recombines TRBV20-1 with TRBJ2-3; 16 nucleotides match TRBD2. The trim removed 5 bases at V and 3 bases at J, leaving 11 bases unmatched. Germline loops: CDR1 DFQATT, CDR2 SNEGSKA (reference sequence). There are 18 residues in the CDR3. The DNA of the CDR3 is TGCAGTGCTGATTCGCCGGGACTAGCGGGAGGGAGGACAGATACGCAGTATTTT. It yields the protein CSADSPGLAGGRTDTQYF.

The J gene is TRBJ2-7, the V gene TRBV20-1, with 8 nucleotides matching TRBD1. Germline V lookup: CDR1 DFQATT, CDR2 SNEGSKA (reference sequence). V gave up 7 bases and J gave up 3 bases; unmatched junction bases: 11. This CDR3 is 14 amino acids long. In DNA, the CDR3 is TGCAGTGGGACACTGGGACAGGCCGTCTACGAGCAGTACTTC. Translating it yields CSGTLGQAVYEQYF.

The table lists this clonotype with many counts. The chain employs TRBV7-9 and TRBJ2-3; D is unclear. The CDR3 has 16 amino acids. Germline lookup yields CDR1 SEHNR and CDR2 FQNEAQ (reference sequence). The germline V and J ends were trimmed by 3 bases and 0 bases, with 13 bases remaining between them. The CDR3 bases are TGTGCCAGCAGCTTCCTGGCTGGGTTTAGCACAGATACGCAGTATTTT. Its translation: CASSFLAGFSTDTQYF.

V usage is TRBV7-2 and J usage is TRBJ2-7; TRBD2 aligns across 7 bases. V was pared by 2 bases and J by 3 bases, with 7 bases of the junction left unmatched. This CDR3 has 15 amino acids. CDR1 and CDR2 from the germline V gene are SGHTA and FQGNSA. The CDR3 here is CASSLLADTYYEQYF. The CDR3 DNA reads TGTGCCAGCAGCTTACTAGCGGACACCTACTACGAGCAGTACTTC.

This clonotype appeared a few times. The chain has TRBV7-9 and TRBJ2-4, with 7 bases aligning to TRBD1. Germline V lookup: CDR1 SEHNR, CDR2 FQNEAQ (reference sequence). The V segment lost 6 bases and the J segment 0 bases; nucleotides outside the gene matches: 8. This CDR3 has 16 residues. The CDR3 region is CASSPRQGVAKNIQYF. CDR3 bases: TGTGCCAGCAGTCCCAGACAGGGAGTAGCCAAAAACATTCAGTACTTC.

This clonotype was counted at least ten times. The rearrangement uses TRBV20-1 and TRBJ2-7; weak D call: TRBD2 (5 bases). Germline lookup yields CDR1 DFQATT and CDR2 SNEGSKA (reference sequence). CDR3 size: 13 residues. Trimming cost V 8 bases and J 4 bases, with 18 bases left between them. CDR3 in DNA: TGCAGTCCCACCGCGGGTCTTGGGTACGAGCAGTACTTC. It codes for CSPTAGLGYEQYF.

This clonotype was seen a few times. This rearrangement joins TRBV6-1 to TRBJ1-1, with unresolved D. Trimming removed 0 bases at V and 1 base at J, with 12 bases between. CDR3 size: 16 residues. Germline values: CDR1 MNHNS, CDR2 SASEGT. For the CDR3, the DNA is TGTGCCAGCAGTGAAGCTTCTCAGCTAGGGAACACTGAAGCTTTCTTT. It codes for CASSEASQLGNTEAFF.